The clone carrying this TCR beta chain was counted ten times or more. Its cognate antigen is unknown. Germline is not matched at one junction end, which may reflect a read error. Enrolled ophthalmopathy patients presented with a Clinical Activity Score of at least 3, a NOSPECS grade of at least 4, and disease duration under 3 months. Lactation, pregnancy, other autoimmune disease or uncontrolled infection led to exclusion of patients. Researchers amplified the TCR beta CDR3 regions from RNA transcripts. The HTBI primer set served for first-round RT-PCR of the TCR CDR3. TCRdb reanalysed the multiplex PCR reads using MiXCR and keeps one entry per CDR3 protein. The table shows about 500,000 distinct CDR3 sequences, with approximately 16% occurring only once. The data stem from a study of T cells in Graves' hyperthyroidism and ophthalmopathy. Overall study context: Initial diagnosis, before any treatment, was when peripheral blood was collected. Findings of the study overall: Most thyroid clonotypes expanded above 0.001 appeared in blood too.

Germline loops: CDR1 LGHDT, CDR2 YNNKEL (reference sequence). This CDR3 contains 18 residues. Sequencing was performed on blood. The sequence was obtained from a woman in her twenties or thirties with Graves' ophthalmopathy. The chain recombines TRBV3-1 with TRBJ1-1; the D gene is possibly TRBD1 (6 bases). This chain's CDR3 is CASSHLTITGTLNTEALF. The CDR3 nucleotides read TGTGCCAGCAGCCATCTCACCATTACCGGGACATTGAACACTGAAGCTCTCTTT.